The 2 T cell receptor beta chains presented below share a single source sample, sequenced in a study of regulatory T cells in long-lasting Graves disease. Building the TCR beta libraries relied on iRepertoire HTBI primers, and CDR3 regions underwent Arm-PCR. Each CDR3 protein gets one entry after TCRdb re-called the multiplex PCR reads with MiXCR. The table shows approximately 230,000 distinct CDR3 sequences, with 15% to 20% occurring only once. Time point specified: newly diagnosed GD, antithyroid drugs for less than 3 months. PBMCs were the source of the RNA used for TCR sequencing. Source: peripheral blood mononuclear cells (PBMCs), taken at new diagnosis, from a patient treated with antithyroid drugs. These receptors all stem from a female donor with Graves disease.

This clonotype was found many times. The chain recombines TRBV24-1 with TRBJ2-1; 14 bases line up with TRBD2. The V segment lost 5 bases and the J segment 7 bases; nucleotides outside the gene matches: 12. The CDR3 runs to 18 residues. Germline V lookup: CDR1 KGHDR, CDR2 SFDVKD. This chain's CDR3 is CATSAPGLAGDHRNEQFF. In DNA, the CDR3 is TGTGCCACCAGTGCACCGGGACTAGCGGGGGACCACCGTAATGAGCAGTTCTTC.

The chain is built from TRBV7-2 and TRBJ2-3, with 7 bases fitting TRBD2. V shed 5 bases, J shed 0 bases, and the junction held 5 bases outside the gene matches. The germline CDR1 and CDR2 sequences are SGHTA and FQGNSA. The CDR3 covers 15 residues. CDR3 DNA sequence: TGTGCCAGCAGCCGGGACTACTTAAGCACAGATACGCAGTATTTT. Its translation is CASSRDYLSTDTQYF.